Following are 2 T cell receptor beta chains from one sample sequenced in a study of blood T cell repertoires in COVID-19. Produced via immunoSEQ multiplex PCR; TCRdb's table is partial and in-frame only. The table lists over 70,000 clones, approximately 81% of them singletons. The sequenced sample was peripheral blood. The source of these receptors is a man in his 60s with COVID-19, enrolled during active disease.

This chain uses TRBV3-1 (or the pseudogene TRBV3-2) with TRBJ1-1; no firm D call. The germline gives CDR1 LGHDT, CDR2 YNNKEL (reference sequence). CDR3 length equals 11 residues. Trimming shortened V by 0 bases and J by 11 bases, and 7 bases separated the two germline ends. The CDR3 DNA follows: TGTGCCAGCAGCCAAGATTTGCGGGCTTTCTTT. Translation gives CASSQDLRAFF.

The rearrangement uses TRBV6-6 and TRBJ2-7, with no clear D. The length of the CDR3 is 13 residues. Germline-derived CDR1 and CDR2 are MNHNY and SVGAGI (reference sequence). V lost 6 bases and J lost 3, with 12 bases in between. The CDR3 bases are TGTGCCAGCAGGTCCCCGAGGAACTACGAGCAGTACTTC. Amino acid sequence: CASRSPRNYEQYF.